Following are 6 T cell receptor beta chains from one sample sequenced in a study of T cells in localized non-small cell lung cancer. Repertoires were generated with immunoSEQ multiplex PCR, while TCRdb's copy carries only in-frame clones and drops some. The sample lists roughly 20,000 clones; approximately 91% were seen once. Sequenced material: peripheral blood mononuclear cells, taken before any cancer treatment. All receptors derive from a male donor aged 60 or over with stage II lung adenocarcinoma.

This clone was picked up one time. CDR3 sequence reads: CASSWAGQGPYNEQFF. The CDR3 nucleotides are TGCGCCAGCAGCTGGGCCGGCCAGGGCCCCTACAATGAGCAGTTCTTC. This chain connects TRBV5-1 to TRBJ2-1; TRBD1 might be the D (5 bases). CDR3 length: 16 residues. V dropped 3 bases and J dropped 2 bases, with 15 bases sitting between them. From germline, CDR1 is SGHRS and CDR2 YFSETQ.

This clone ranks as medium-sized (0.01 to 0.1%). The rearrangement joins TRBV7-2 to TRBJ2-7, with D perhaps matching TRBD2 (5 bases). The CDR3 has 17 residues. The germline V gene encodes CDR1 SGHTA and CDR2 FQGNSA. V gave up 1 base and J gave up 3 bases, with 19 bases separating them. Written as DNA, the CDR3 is TGTGCCAGCAGCTTAGGAAGGTATACGAGAGGGAGCTACGAGCAGTACTTC. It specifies CASSLGRYTRGSYEQYF. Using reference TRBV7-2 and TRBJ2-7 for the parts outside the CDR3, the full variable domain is GAGVSQSPSNKVTEKGKDVELRCDPISGHTALYWYRQSLGQGLEFLIYFQGNSAPDKSGLPSDRFSAERTGGSVSTLTIQRTQQEDSAVYLCASSLGRYTRGSYEQYFGPGTRLTVT.

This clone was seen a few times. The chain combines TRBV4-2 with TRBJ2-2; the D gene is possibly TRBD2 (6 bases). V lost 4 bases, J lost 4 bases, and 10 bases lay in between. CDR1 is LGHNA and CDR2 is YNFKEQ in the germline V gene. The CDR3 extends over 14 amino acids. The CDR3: CASSPSVVTGELFF. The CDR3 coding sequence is TGTGCCAGCAGCCCTAGCGTCGTCACCGGGGAGCTGTTTTTT.

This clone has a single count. CDR3 DNA sequence: TGTGCCAGCAGTGACTCGAGAAGAGGTCTCAATGAGCAGTTCTTC. The encoded protein is CASSDSRRGLNEQFF. This chain connects TRBV6-4 to TRBJ2-1; D not certain. With 0 bases removed from V and 6 bases from J, the gap between germline ends came to 12 bases. There are 15 residues in the CDR3. Germline loops: CDR1 MRHNA, CDR2 SNTAGT.

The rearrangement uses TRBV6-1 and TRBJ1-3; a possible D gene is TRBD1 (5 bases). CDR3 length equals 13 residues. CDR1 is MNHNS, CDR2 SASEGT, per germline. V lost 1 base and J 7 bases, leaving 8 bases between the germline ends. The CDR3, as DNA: TGTGCCAGCAGTGAAGAGGGGTTGAACACCATATATTTT. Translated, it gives CASSEEGLNTIYF.

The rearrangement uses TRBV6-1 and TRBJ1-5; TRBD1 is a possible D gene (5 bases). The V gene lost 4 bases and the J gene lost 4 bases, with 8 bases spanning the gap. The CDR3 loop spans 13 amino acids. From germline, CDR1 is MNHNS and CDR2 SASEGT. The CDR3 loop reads CASSGRGNQPQHF. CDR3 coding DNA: TGTGCCAGCAGTGGGAGGGGTAATCAGCCCCAGCATTTT.